The 14 T cell receptor beta chains given below trace back to one sample, sequenced in a study of shared clonotypes between healthy human individuals. Naive-designated CD8 cells lacked CD45RO, were positively enriched for CCR7, and omitted terminally differentiated effector memory CD45RA+ cells. Profiled with immunoSEQ multiplex PCR; TCRdb holds only in-frame clones, not every one. The sample comprises 750,000 to 1,000,000 clones, 92% of which are singletons, and approximately 25% rests with the top ten. Sequencing was performed on naive CD8+ T cells sorted from blood. These receptors all stem from a man aged 25 to 45 in good health.

The chain uses TRBV4-1 and TRBJ2-7, with 12 nucleotides matching TRBD2. CDR3 length: 18 residues. The germline CDR1 and CDR2 sequences are MGHRA and YSYEKL. The J segment lost 0 bases and the V segment lost 1 base, leaving 7 bases of the junction unmatched. This CDR3 reads CASSQVETSGSLSYEQYF. Here the CDR3 DNA reads TGCGCCAGCAGCCAAGTGGAGACTAGCGGGAGCCTCTCCTACGAGCAGTACTTC.

This rearrangement joins TRBV19 to TRBJ2-3, with D unresolved. The CDR3 totals 14 residues. The V gene lost 1 base and the J gene lost 8 bases, with 13 bases spanning the gap. Germline CDR1 reads LNHDA; CDR2 reads SQIVND (reference sequence). Here the CDR3 reads CASSIGFGLGTQYF. The CDR3 coding sequence is TGTGCCAGTAGTATAGGTTTTGGCCTGGGTACGCAGTATTTT.

This clone showed up just once. The genes are TRBV28 and TRBJ2-2, with TRBD1 matching 8 bases. The V gene's germline CDR1 is MDHEN and CDR2 SYDVKM. Unmatched junction bases numbered 15, after V lost 10 bases and J lost 2 bases. The CDR3 contains 17 residues. The CDR3 DNA reads TGTGCCACTCTTACCGGGGAGACAGGGGATAACACCGGGGAGCTGTTTTTT. Protein product: CATLTGETGDNTGELFF.

The chain recombines TRBV29-1 with TRBJ2-5; 13 bases align to TRBD2. The J segment lost 7 bases and the V segment lost 4 bases, leaving 6 bases of the junction unmatched. The germline gives CDR1 SQVTM, CDR2 ANQGSEA. The CDR3 runs to 14 residues. CDR3 bases: TGCAGCGTTGGCGGACTAGCGGGAGAGGGGACCCAGTACTTC. This gives the protein CSVGGLAGEGTQYF. Supplemented by reference TRBV29-1 and TRBJ2-5, the full variable domain reads SAVISQKPSRDICQRGTSLTIQCQVDSQVTMMFWYRQQPGQSLTLIATANQGSEATYESGFVIDKFPISRPNLTFSTLTVSNMSPEDSSIYLCSVGGLAGEGTQYFGPGTRLLVL.

The sample holds a few counts of this clone. The same CDR3 is also encoded by other DNA sequences in this sample. J is TRBJ1-4 and V is TRBV27; weak D call: TRBD1 (5 bases). This CDR3 contains 14 residues. Trimming left V 1 base short and J 6 bases short, with 9 bases between. CDR1 is MNHEY, CDR2 SMNVEV, per germline (reference sequence). The CDR3 loop is CASSLLGADEKLFF. CDR3 DNA: TGTGCCAGCAGTTTATTAGGGGCTGATGAAAAACTGTTTTTT. The full variable domain, in which reference TRBV27 and TRBJ1-4 provide the parts outside the CDR3, is EAQVTQNPRYLITVTGKKLTVTCSQNMNHEYMSWYRQDPGLGLRQIYYSMNVEVTDKGDVPEGYKVSRKEKRNFPLILESPSPNQTSLYFCASSLLGADEKLFFGSGTQLSVL.

The chain joins TRBV27 to TRBJ2-7; TRBD2 aligns across 7 bases. J was trimmed by 2 bases and V by 5 bases; bases with no gene match: 12. This CDR3 contains 16 residues. Per germline, CDR1 MNHEY and CDR2 SMNVEV (reference sequence). The DNA of the CDR3 is TGTGCCAGCAGTCCATTCTTGGTAGCGGGTACCTACGAGCAGTACTTC. As protein: CASSPFLVAGTYEQYF.

The chain employs TRBV7-9 and TRBJ2-7; tentatively, D is TRBD1 (5 bases). The CDR3 is 14 amino acids. The V and J ends lost 5 bases and 5 bases respectively, with 16 bases between them. Germline assignment: CDR1 SEHNR and CDR2 FQNEAQ (reference sequence). CDR3 DNA sequence: TGTGCCAGCAGCCCAGGAACAGGAGTGCACGAGCAGTACTTC. It encodes CASSPGTGVHEQYF.

A single count supports this clone. CDR3 region: CASSVGVADFYEQYF. The CDR3 DNA reads TGTGCCAGCAGCGTAGGGGTAGCAGACTTCTACGAGCAGTACTTC. The chain recombines TRBV9 with TRBJ2-7; D gene ambiguous. Germline V lookup: CDR1 SGDLS, CDR2 YYNGEE. Trimming removed 0 bases from V and 3 bases from J, with 13 bases in between. The CDR3 has 15 amino acids. Looking up the rest from reference TRBV9 and TRBJ2-7 gives the full variable domain: DSGVTQTPKHLITATGQRVTLRCSPRSGDLSVYWYQQSLDQGLQFLIQYYNGEERAKGNILERFSAQQFPDLHSELNLSSLELGDSALYFCASSVGVADFYEQYFGPGTRLTVT.

The chain uses TRBV28 and TRBJ2-7; 8 bases fit TRBD1. The ends lost 2 bases at V and 4 bases at J; junction bases unmatched: 7. The CDR3 consists of 15 residues. Germline CDR1 MDHEN, CDR2 SYDVKM. CDR3 residues: CASSLSRTGKYEQYF. The CDR3 DNA follows: TGTGCCAGCAGTTTAAGCCGGACAGGGAAGTACGAGCAGTACTTC.

The chain recombines TRBV7-2 with TRBJ2-7; D is unclear. Trimming removed 1 base at V and 7 bases at J, with 20 bases between. The CDR3 spans 16 residues. Per the germline V gene, CDR1 is SGHTA and CDR2 is FQGNSA. CDR3 sequence reads: CASSLGVNPLESEQYF. CDR3 bases: TGTGCCAGCAGCTTAGGAGTAAACCCCCTGGAGTCGGAGCAGTACTTC.

The chain carries TRBV9 and TRBJ2-1; TRBD2 matches at 8 bases. V shed 7 bases and J 2 bases; nucleotides not matched to a gene: 8. CDR3 length: 15 residues. From germline, CDR1 is SGDLS and CDR2 YYNGEE. The CDR3 region is CASGTPGLAYNEQFF. CDR3 nucleotide sequence: TGTGCCAGCGGAACACCGGGACTAGCCTACAATGAGCAGTTCTTC.

The chain couples TRBV7-2 to TRBJ1-1; D remains ambiguous. CDR1 is SGHTA, CDR2 FQGNSA, per germline. The V end was cut by 0 bases, the J end by 8 bases, with 7 bases between. This CDR3 spans 12 amino acids. The DNA for the CDR3 is TGTGCCAGCAGCTTAGCGCGCTTAGAAGCTTTCTTT. Amino acid sequence: CASSLARLEAFF.

In regard to this clone: Distinct nucleotide sequences in the sample also encode this CDR3. The chain uses TRBV27 and TRBJ2-7, with D unclear. This CDR3 is built from 13 residues. The germline V gene encodes CDR1 MNHEY and CDR2 SMNVEV (reference sequence). Trimming pared 2 bases from V and 2 bases from J, leaving 7 bases between. The CDR3 DNA is TGTGCCAGCAGTTTAACAGCGACCTACGAGCAGTACTTC. This gives the protein CASSLTATYEQYF.

The V call is TRBV18, the J call TRBJ2-1, with 9 bases matching TRBD1. The V and J ends lost 3 bases and 4 bases, in that order; junction bases with no gene match: 4. Germline loops: CDR1 KGHSH, CDR2 LQKENI. This CDR3 contains 15 residues. The CDR3 bases are TGTGCCAGCTCACCCGGGACAGGGATGTACAATGAGCAGTTCTTC. Its protein is CASSPGTGMYNEQFF.